This record covers a single T cell receptor beta chain. The antigen is undetermined. The assay was immunoSEQ multiplex PCR, and TCRdb's table has in-frame clones only and misses some. Of 150,000 or so clones in the sample, about 88% were seen once. In germline, CDR1 is MGHRA, CDR2 YSYEKL. V lost 1 base and J lost 1, with 7 bases in between. The CDR3 extends over 14 amino acids. The record originates from a study of T cell responses to AZD1222 COVID-19 vaccine. Findings and limits, study-wide: Repertoires in all cases were sampled only once the peak T cell response had passed.

The genes are TRBV4-1 and TRBJ1-1; D gene unclear. Sequencing was performed on peripheral blood, taken on day 0 of AZD1222 vaccination. This clonotype was obtained from an adult in good health. CDR3 loop: CASSQVRSNTEAFF. As DNA, the CDR3 is TGCGCCAGCAGCCAAGTAAGGTCGAACACTGAAGCTTTCTTT.